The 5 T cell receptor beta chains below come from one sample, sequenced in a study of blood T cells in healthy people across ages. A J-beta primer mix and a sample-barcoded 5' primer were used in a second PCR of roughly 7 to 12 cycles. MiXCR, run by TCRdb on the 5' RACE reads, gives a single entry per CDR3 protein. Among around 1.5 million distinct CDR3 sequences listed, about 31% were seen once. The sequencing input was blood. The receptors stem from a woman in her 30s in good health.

CDR3 DNA: TGCAGCGTTGAACGACAGGCTGGCTATGGCTACACCTTC. As protein: CSVERQAGYGYTF. The chain uses TRBV29-1 and TRBJ1-2, with a tentative D call TRBD1 (6 bases). The CDR3 spans 13 residues. Germline values: CDR1 SQVTM, CDR2 ANQGSEA. The ends were cut back, 2 bases at V and 4 bases at J, with 11 bases in the middle.

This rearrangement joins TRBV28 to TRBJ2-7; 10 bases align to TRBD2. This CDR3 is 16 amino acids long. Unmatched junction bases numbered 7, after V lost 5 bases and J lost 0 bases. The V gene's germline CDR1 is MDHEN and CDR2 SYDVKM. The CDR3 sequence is CASSELAGTRSYEQYF. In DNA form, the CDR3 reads TGTGCCAGCAGTGAACTAGCGGGAACACGCTCCTACGAGCAGTACTTC.

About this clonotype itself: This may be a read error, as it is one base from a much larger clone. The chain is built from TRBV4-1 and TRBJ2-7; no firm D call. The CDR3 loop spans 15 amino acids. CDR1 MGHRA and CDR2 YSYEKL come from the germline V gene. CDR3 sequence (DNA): TGCGCCGGCAGCCAAGTTGTGGCGAGCTCCTACGAGCAGTACTTC. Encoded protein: CAGSQVVASSYEQYF.

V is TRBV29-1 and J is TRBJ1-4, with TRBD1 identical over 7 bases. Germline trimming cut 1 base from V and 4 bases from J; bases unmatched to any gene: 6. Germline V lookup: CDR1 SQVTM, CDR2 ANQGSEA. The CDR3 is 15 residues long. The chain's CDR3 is CSVEGNRGSNEKLFF. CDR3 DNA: TGCAGCGTTGAAGGGAACAGGGGAAGTAATGAAAAACTGTTTTTT.

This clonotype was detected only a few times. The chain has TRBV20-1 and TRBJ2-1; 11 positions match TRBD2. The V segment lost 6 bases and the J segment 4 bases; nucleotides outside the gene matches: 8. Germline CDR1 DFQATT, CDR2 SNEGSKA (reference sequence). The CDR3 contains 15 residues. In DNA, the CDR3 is TGCAGTGCCCTGAAATCTAGCGGGGGGTACAATGAGCAGTTCTTC. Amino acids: CSALKSSGGYNEQFF.